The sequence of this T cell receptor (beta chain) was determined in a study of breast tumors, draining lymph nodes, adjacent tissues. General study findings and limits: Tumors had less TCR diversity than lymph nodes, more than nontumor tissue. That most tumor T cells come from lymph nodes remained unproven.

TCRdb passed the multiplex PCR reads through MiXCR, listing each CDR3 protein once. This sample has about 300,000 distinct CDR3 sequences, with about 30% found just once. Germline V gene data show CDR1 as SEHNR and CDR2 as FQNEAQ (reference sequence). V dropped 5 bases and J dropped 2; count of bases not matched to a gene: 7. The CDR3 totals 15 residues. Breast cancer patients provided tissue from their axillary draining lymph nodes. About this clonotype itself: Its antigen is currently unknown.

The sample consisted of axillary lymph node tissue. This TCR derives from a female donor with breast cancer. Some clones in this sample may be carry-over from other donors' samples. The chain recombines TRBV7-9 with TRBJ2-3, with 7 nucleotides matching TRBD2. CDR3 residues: CASSTSVLLTDTQYF. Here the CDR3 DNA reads TGTGCCAGCAGCACTAGCGTCCTTCTCACAGATACGCAGTATTTT.